The 27 T cell receptor beta chains presented below share a single source sample, sequenced in a study of T cell clones after liver transplantation. Produced via immunoSEQ multiplex PCR; TCRdb's table is partial and in-frame only. The sample contains some 110,000 clones, approximately 78% of which appear only once. This specimen consisted of CD4+ T cells from blood, obtained before liver transplant. The receptors derive from a human donor who received a liver transplant.

This rearrangement joins TRBV7-6 to TRBJ2-5, with 9 bases fitting TRBD2. Per the germline V gene, CDR1 is SGHVS and CDR2 is FNYEAQ. Germline trimming cut 5 bases from V and 3 bases from J; bases unmatched to any gene: 7. The CDR3 sequence is 15 residues long. The CDR3 coding sequence is TGTGCCAGCAGCACCAGTAGCGGGAGAGAAGAGACCCAGTACTTC. Encoded protein: CASSTSSGREETQYF. Looking up the rest from reference TRBV7-6 and TRBJ2-5 gives the full variable domain: GAGVSQSPRYKVTKRGQDVALRCDPISGHVSLYWYRQALGQGPEFLTYFNYEAQQDKSGLPNDRFSAERPEGSISTLTIQRTEQRDSAMYRCASSTSSGREETQYFGPGTRLLVL.

To note about this clone: Other DNA sequences in this specimen translate into the identical CDR3. The chain joins TRBV6-6 to TRBJ2-5, with TRBD1 identical over 11 bases. Germline values: CDR1 MNHNY, CDR2 SVGAGI (reference sequence). J gave up 5 bases and V 2 bases, and 4 bases lay outside the gene matches. CDR3 length equals 15 residues. The CDR3 DNA reads as TGTGCCAGCAGTTACCGGGACAGGGGGGGGGAGACCCAGTACTTC. Amino acids: CASSYRDRGGETQYF.

This CDR3 is CASSQAVSYEQYF. The CDR3 nucleotides are TGCGCCAGCAGCCAGGCGGTGAGTTACGAGCAGTACTTC. The rearrangement links TRBV4-3 to TRBJ2-7; D gene ambiguous. The CDR3 has 13 residues. The V and J ends lost 3 bases and 4 bases respectively, with 10 bases between them. Germline V gives CDR1 LGHNA, CDR2 YSLEER.

V and J are TRBV18 and TRBJ2-7; TRBD1 matches 11 bases. Per germline, CDR1 KGHSH and CDR2 LQKENI. V shed 2 bases, J shed 5 bases, and the junction held 5 bases outside the gene matches. This CDR3 region has 15 residues. CDR3 protein: CASSPSGTGGDEQYF. Written as DNA, the CDR3 is TGTGCCAGCTCACCATCGGGGACAGGGGGAGACGAGCAGTACTTC.

The chain recombines TRBV4-2 with TRBJ2-7; a weak D match, TRBD2 (5 bases). The germline V and J ends were trimmed by 1 base and 3 bases, with 25 bases remaining between them. The CDR3 is 19 amino acids. CDR1 and CDR2 from the germline V gene are LGHNA and YNFKEQ. The CDR3 DNA reads TGTGCCAGCAGCCAAGTCACCGGTAGCGAGATAGGTTGGAGCTACGAGCAGTACTTC. Encoded protein: CASSQVTGSEIGWSYEQYF.

This chain joins TRBV5-8 and TRBJ1-2, with D unresolved. Trimming left V 2 bases short and J 2 bases short, with 7 bases between. Germline assignment: CDR1 SGHTS and CDR2 YDEGEE. The length of the CDR3 is 13 residues. CDR3 bases: TGTGCCAGCAGCTTAACAGAGAACTATGGCTACACCTTC. This sequence encodes CASSLTENYGYTF.

The rearrangement links TRBV19 to TRBJ2-3, with 11 bases matching TRBD2. Germline-derived CDR1 and CDR2 are LNHDA and SQIVND (reference sequence). The CDR3 extends over 16 amino acids. The junction had 3 bases not matched to a gene; V was cut back by 4 bases and J by 0 bases. The CDR3 loop reads CASSRLAGPSTDTQYF. The CDR3 bases are TGTGCCAGTAGTAGACTAGCGGGGCCTAGCACAGATACGCAGTATTTT.

The genes are TRBV5-6 and TRBJ2-7, with D hard to call. The CDR3 has 15 amino acids. Trimming took 4 bases from V and 2 from J, leaving 16 bases between them. Germline CDR1 reads SGHDT; CDR2 reads YYEEEE. CDR3 sequence reads: CASSRGRSVAYEQYF. DNA of the CDR3: TGTGCCAGCAGCCGCGGACGATCCGTAGCCTACGAGCAGTACTTC.

The chain joins TRBV6-1 to TRBJ2-7; D is ambiguous. CDR1 and CDR2 from the germline V gene are MNHNS and SASEGT. The CDR3 sequence is 15 residues long. V gave up 6 bases and J gave up 4 bases, with 19 bases separating them. CDR3 DNA sequence: TGTGCCAGCAGCTCCCGCGACGGGTCATCGTACGAGCAGTACTTC. This translates into CASSSRDGSSYEQYF.

V and J are TRBV5-6 and TRBJ2-7; D uncertain. The ends were cut back, 2 bases at V and 3 bases at J, with 15 bases in the middle. There are 15 residues in the CDR3. Per germline, CDR1 SGHDT and CDR2 YYEEEE. In DNA, the CDR3 is TGTGCCAGCAGCTTTCTCGGTACGGGTTACTACGAGCAGTACTTC. It is translated as CASSFLGTGYYEQYF.

The chain carries TRBV4-2 and TRBJ1-2, with D hard to call. With 3 bases removed from V and 1 base from J, the gap between germline ends came to 12 bases. The germline V gene encodes CDR1 LGHNA and CDR2 YNFKEQ. This CDR3 is built from 15 residues. CDR3 coding DNA: TGTGCCAGCAGCCAGGCTGGTGCAGATAACTATGGCTACACCTTC. Translating it yields CASSQAGADNYGYTF.

The chain couples TRBV29-1 to TRBJ2-3, with D possibly TRBD1 on 6 matching bases. The CDR3 has 14 residues. Trimming pared 6 bases from V and 0 bases from J, leaving 13 bases between. The germline V gene has CDR1 SQVTM and CDR2 ANQGSEA. As DNA, the CDR3 is TGCAGCGTGTCGGACAGATCTAGCACAGATACGCAGTATTTT. This sequence encodes CSVSDRSSTDTQYF.

This clone was seen just once. In nucleotides, the CDR3 is TGTGCCAGTAGGGGGCGCGGCACCGGGGAGCTGTTTTTT. It specifies CASRGRGTGELFF. The chain employs TRBV19 and TRBJ2-2, with D perhaps TRBD1 (5 bases). Per germline, CDR1 LNHDA and CDR2 SQIVND (reference sequence). V shed 6 bases and J shed 4 bases, with 9 bases lying between them. The CDR3 totals 13 residues.

The chain combines TRBV18 with TRBJ2-7; perhaps TRBD2 as D (5 bases). V was trimmed by 4 bases and J by 7 bases, leaving 17 bases between them. The germline V gene has CDR1 KGHSH and CDR2 LQKENI. The CDR3 length is 14 residues. The CDR3 sequence is CASSLAARGYEQYF. CDR3 nucleotide sequence: TGTGCCAGCTCACTTGCCGCCCGGGGATATGAGCAGTACTTC.

CDR3 bases: TGTGCCAGCAGTGCAACCGGGAGCAATCAGCCCCAGCATTTT. It yields the protein CASSATGSNQPQHF. J is TRBJ1-5 and V is TRBV6-5; D is undetermined. Germline V lookup: CDR1 MNHEY, CDR2 SVGAGI. The CDR3 is made up of 14 amino acids. Between the trimmed V and J ends, which lost 5 bases and 1 base, there was a span of 9 bases.

V gene TRBV6-5 combines with J gene TRBJ1-6; maybe TRBD1 (5 bases). The CDR3 runs 14 residues. V dropped 6 bases and J dropped 7 bases, with 13 bases sitting between them. Germline V lookup: CDR1 MNHEY, CDR2 SVGAGI. In DNA form, the CDR3 reads TGTGCCAGCAGCTCGCCAGCAGGGAATTCACCCCTCCACTTT. It yields the protein CASSSPAGNSPLHF.

The rearrangement uses TRBV19 and TRBJ1-5; 7 bases agree with TRBD1. Per the germline V gene, CDR1 is LNHDA and CDR2 is SQIVND (reference sequence). The CDR3 sequence is 17 residues long. After removal of 2 bases from V and 0 bases from J, the junction contained 7 bases not matched to a gene. CDR3 bases: TGTGCCAGTAGTATAAAGGGGGCGAGGTATAGCAATCAGCCCCAGCATTTT. It codes for CASSIKGARYSNQPQHF.

This chain uses TRBV5-4 with TRBJ2-7, with TRBD2 matching over 9 bases. Germline assignment: CDR1 SGHNT and CDR2 YYREEE (reference sequence). Trimming at V came to 0 bases and at J to 5 bases, leaving 6 bases not matched to a gene. The length of the CDR3 is 15 residues. As DNA, the CDR3 is TGTGCCAGCAGCTTGGTCGCTAGCGGGGACAACGAGCAGTACTTC. Protein: CASSLVASGDNEQYF.

The gene calls are TRBV9 and TRBJ2-1; no clear D. V was pared by 3 bases and J by 5 bases, with 18 bases between. The germline CDR1 and CDR2 sequences are SGDLS and YYNGEE. The CDR3 sequence is 16 residues long. The CDR3 is CASSARRGHTHNEQFF. The CDR3, as DNA: TGTGCCAGCAGCGCCCGTCGTGGGCACACTCACAATGAGCAGTTCTTC.

This chain joins TRBV2 and TRBJ2-1; possibly TRBD2 for D (6 bases). The CDR3 has 15 amino acids. Germline V CDR1 and CDR2: SNHLY, FYNNEI. Trimming took off 10 bases at V and 2 bases at J, with 18 bases between the two ends. For the CDR3, the DNA is TGTGCCACCTCGCCGAAAGCGGGTCCCTACAATGAGCAGTTCTTC. It yields the protein CATSPKAGPYNEQFF.

Only one count was recorded for this clone. Other DNA sequences in the sample encode the same CDR3. This rearrangement joins TRBV5-4 to TRBJ2-5, with a weak D call TRBD1 (5 bases). The CDR3 consists of 13 residues. Trimming took off 0 bases at V and 2 bases at J, with 5 bases between the two ends. Germline V gives CDR1 SGHNT, CDR2 YYREEE (reference sequence). The CDR3 spells CASSLGQQETQYF. CDR3 coding DNA: TGTGCCAGCAGCTTGGGACAGCAAGAGACCCAGTACTTC.

This chain links TRBV6-4 with TRBJ1-2; 12 bases agree with TRBD1. The CDR3 is made up of 15 amino acids. Trimming cost V 2 bases and J 5 bases; bases outside gene matches: 3. Per germline, CDR1 MRHNA and CDR2 SNTAGT. CDR3: CASSDRGQGAYGYTF. The CDR3 nucleotides are TGTGCCAGCAGTGACCGGGGACAGGGGGCGTATGGCTACACCTTC.

The chain joins TRBV7-2 to TRBJ1-4; 8 bases align to TRBD1. Germline values: CDR1 SGHTA, CDR2 FQGNSA. The CDR3 consists of 14 residues. V lost 5 bases and J lost 7; bases outside the gene matches: 6. The chain's CDR3 is CASSPGTGGEKLFF. The DNA for the CDR3 is TGTGCCAGCAGCCCCGGGACAGGTGGTGAAAAACTGTTTTTT.

This clone was found once. V is TRBV10-1 and J is TRBJ1-1; D gene ambiguous. V was trimmed by 4 bases and J by 0 bases, leaving 6 bases between them. The CDR3 covers 13 residues. The germline CDR1 and CDR2 sequences are WNHNN and SYGVQD (reference sequence). CDR3: CASSGEMNTEAFF. DNA for the CDR3: TGCGCCAGCAGTGGAGAAATGAACACTGAAGCTTTCTTT.

The J gene is TRBJ2-7, the V gene TRBV7-2; a weak D match, TRBD2 (6 bases). The CDR3 is made up of 12 amino acids. V lost 5 bases and J lost 9, with 14 bases in between. Germline V gives CDR1 SGHTA, CDR2 FQGNSA. The CDR3 protein is CASSHGLTWQYF. The CDR3 DNA sequence: TGTGCCAGCAGCCATGGACTAACTTGGCAGTACTTC.

The chain has TRBV28 and TRBJ2-1; tentative D call: TRBD2 (6 bases). Trimming cost V 7 bases and J 0 bases, with 16 bases left between them. CDR3 length: 16 residues. Germline CDR1 is MDHEN and CDR2 is SYDVKM. The CDR3 DNA sequence: TGTGCCAGCACCCATAAGGGACTTCCCTCCTACAATGAGCAGTTCTTC. Translated, it gives CASTHKGLPSYNEQFF.

This clone was observed a handful of times. This rearrangement joins TRBV4-2 to TRBJ1-2; 7 bases are shared with TRBD1. The CDR3 contains 17 residues. CDR1 and CDR2 from the germline V gene are LGHNA and YNFKEQ. The trim removed 2 bases at V and 5 bases at J, leaving 14 bases unmatched. In DNA form, the CDR3 reads TGTGCCAGCAGCCAACAATCACTCAGGGACAGTTCTTATGGCTACACCTTC. Translated: CASSQQSLRDSSYGYTF.